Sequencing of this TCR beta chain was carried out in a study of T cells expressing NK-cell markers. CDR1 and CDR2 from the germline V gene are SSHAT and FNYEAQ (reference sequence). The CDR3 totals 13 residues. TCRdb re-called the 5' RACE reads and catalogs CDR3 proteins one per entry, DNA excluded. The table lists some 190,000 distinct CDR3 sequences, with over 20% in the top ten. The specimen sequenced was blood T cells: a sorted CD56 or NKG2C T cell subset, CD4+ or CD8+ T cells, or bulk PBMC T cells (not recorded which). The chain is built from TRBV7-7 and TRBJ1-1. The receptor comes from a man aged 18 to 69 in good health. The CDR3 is CASSFNLGSEAFF.